This entry concerns a single T cell receptor (beta chain). Its antigen is unidentified. This sample was included in a study of cytomegalovirus exposure and HLA in healthy donors. In the study overall: The study placed about four fifths of its 350 to 450 genotyped donors in the Caucasian-associated ancestry cluster.

Study results and caveats: The majority of CMV-associated TCR beta chains were reported as apparently HLA-restricted in a later analysis. Data from an earlier analysis indicated that most TCR beta V segments were productive either about 87% or about 30% of the time. Reportedly, HLA-A and HLA-B alleles of most subjects were accurately predicted from TCR beta.

The study ran its PCR with 60 Vbeta and 13 Jbeta primers. The repertoire was sequenced with immunoSEQ multiplex PCR; TCRdb's copy has only in-frame clones and lacks some. This table holds 150,000 to 200,000 clones, over 65% found once. The CDR3 has 17 amino acids. Trimming removed 5 bases at V and 2 bases at J, with 19 bases between. Germline V gene lookup returns CDR1 SGHTA and CDR2 FQGTGA. The V call is TRBV7-3, the J call TRBJ1-3; possible D gene TRBD1, 5 bases. The clonotype originates from a woman aged 40 to 50 in good health and CMV-seropositive. Sequencing input: PBMCs. CDR3 amino acids: CASSPQPGGSTGNTIYF. CDR3 nucleotide sequence: TGTGCCAGCAGCCCTCAACCGGGGGGAAGCACTGGAAACACCATATATTTT.